This T cell receptor (beta chain) was sequenced for a study of identical twins. TCRdb redid the calling of the 5' RACE reads with MiXCR, one entry per CDR3 protein. The sample lists about 700,000 distinct CDR3 sequences, approximately 9% occurring once. V was trimmed by 3 bases and J by 6 bases, leaving 12 bases between them. This CDR3 has 15 residues. The V gene's germline CDR1 is MDHEN and CDR2 SYDVKM. This clonotype was seen a few times. This same sample was also part of a study on yellow fever vaccine responses in identical twins.

The sequence was obtained from a woman younger than 30 in good health. Source material: PBMCs. The chain employs TRBV28 and TRBJ1-6; no firm D call. CDR3 nucleotide sequence: TGTGCCAGCAGTTTGGTAACAGATGTTAATTCACCCCTCCACTTT. Its translation: CASSLVTDVNSPLHF.